These 22 T cell receptor beta chains were all obtained from the same sample, sequenced in a study of T cell responses to AZD1222 COVID-19 vaccine. Data came from immunoSEQ multiplex PCR; TCRdb stores just in-frame clones and leaves some out. The sample lists tens of thousands of clones, about 86% occurring once. Specimen: peripheral blood, collected 28 days after the second AZD1222 dose. These receptor sequences come from an adult who received the AZD1222 COVID-19 vaccine.

The V and J genes are TRBV19 and TRBJ1-4; 9 bases agree with TRBD1. The germline gives CDR1 LNHDA, CDR2 SQIVND (reference sequence). V was pared by 8 bases and J by 7 bases, with 8 bases of the junction left unmatched. This CDR3 region has 14 residues. In DNA form, the CDR3 reads TGTGCCAGTGCCACCTGGACAGGGGTTGAAAAACTGTTTTTT. As protein: CASATWTGVEKLFF.

In its sample, this clone was seen once. V gene TRBV5-6 combines with J gene TRBJ2-7, with 8 bases aligning to TRBD1. The CDR3 sequence is 16 residues long. Per germline, CDR1 SGHDT and CDR2 YYEEEE. V was pared by 0 bases and J by 0 bases, with 5 bases of the junction left unmatched. CDR3 amino acids: CASSLVGTGDSYEQYF. The CDR3 nucleotides read TGTGCCAGCAGCTTGGTAGGGACAGGCGACTCCTACGAGCAGTACTTC.

The rearrangement uses TRBV7-2 and TRBJ1-1; D possibly corresponds to TRBD1 (6 bases). The CDR3 is 15 amino acids. CDR1 is SGHTA and CDR2 is FQGNSA in the germline V gene. V lost 5 bases and J 1 base, leaving 14 bases between the germline ends. CDR3 bases: TGTGCCAGCAGCCCGGCCCCGGGACAGAACACTGAAGCTTTCTTT. Translating gives CASSPAPGQNTEAFF.

CDR3 loop: CASSQGDSGNTIYF. CDR3 nucleotides: TGTGCCAGCAGCCAAGGGGACTCTGGAAACACCATATATTTT. The rearrangement joins TRBV3-1 (or the pseudogene TRBV3-2) to TRBJ1-3; D remains ambiguous. V gave up 1 base and J gave up 0 bases, with 4 bases separating them. Germline V lookup: CDR1 LGHDT, CDR2 YNNKEL (reference sequence). This CDR3 has 14 amino acids.

In this sample, this clone turned up once. The chain uses TRBV28 and TRBJ2-1, with D possibly matching TRBD1 (5 bases). The CDR3 has 12 amino acids. CDR1 is MDHEN and CDR2 is SYDVKM in the germline V gene. The ends were cut back, 5 bases at V and 8 bases at J, with 10 bases in the middle. CDR3 DNA sequence: TGTGCCAGCAGTGTCCAGGGCCATGAGCAGTTCTTC. It yields the protein CASSVQGHEQFF.

The gene calls are TRBV5-1 and TRBJ2-7; no firm D call. Germline CDR1 SGHRS, CDR2 YFSETQ. Trimming removed 3 bases at V and 0 bases at J, with 10 bases between. CDR3 length: 14 amino acids. The CDR3 coding sequence is TGCGCCAGCAGCTCGAGAAGTTCCTCCTACGAGCAGTACTTC. Its protein is CASSSRSSSYEQYF. Complete variable domain (other parts from reference TRBV5-1 and TRBJ2-7): KAGVTQTPRYLIKTRGQQVTLSCSPISGHRSVSWYQQTPGQGLQFLFEYFSETQRNKGNFPGRFSGRQFSNSRSEMNVSTLELGDSALYLCASSSRSSSYEQYFGPGTRLTVT.

The J gene is TRBJ2-5, the V gene TRBV28; D unresolved. CDR1 and CDR2 from the germline V gene are MDHEN and SYDVKM. Trimming took off 0 bases at V and 1 base at J, with 6 bases between the two ends. This CDR3 is 14 amino acids long. CDR3 sequence reads: CASSLWRSQETQYF. The CDR3 DNA sequence: TGTGCCAGCAGTTTATGGCGCTCCCAAGAGACCCAGTACTTC.

The CDR3 nucleotides are TGTGCCAGTGGCCCATTAAGCGGGGGTGGGACAGATACGCAGTATTTT. Its translation: CASGPLSGGGTDTQYF. The chain recombines TRBV3-1 (or the pseudogene TRBV3-2) with TRBJ2-3, with 8 bases lining up with TRBD2. With V trimmed by 9 bases and J by 3 bases, 14 bases remained unmatched. Germline-derived CDR1 and CDR2 are LGHDT and YNNKEL (reference sequence). This CDR3 is 16 amino acids long.

The CDR3 sequence: CASSPPGAPGQPQHF. CDR3 in DNA: TGTGCCAGCAGCCCCCCGGGGGCGCCCGGCCAGCCCCAGCATTTT. The genes are TRBV28 and TRBJ1-5, with D maybe TRBD1 (6 bases). Trimming took 6 bases from V and 7 from J, leaving 19 bases between them. CDR3 length: 15 amino acids. The V gene's germline CDR1 is MDHEN and CDR2 SYDVKM.

V and J are TRBV12-3 or TRBV12-4 and TRBJ1-5, with TRBD1 matching 7 bases. The CDR3 is 13 residues long. The trim removed 6 bases at V and 4 bases at J, leaving 3 bases unmatched. CDR3 protein: CASSPRGNQPQHF. The DNA of the CDR3 is TGTGCCAGCAGCCCCAGGGGGAATCAGCCCCAGCATTTT.

This rearrangement joins TRBV30 to TRBJ2-1; D is perhaps TRBD1 (5 bases). V was pared by 2 bases and J by 4 bases, with 9 bases between. Per the germline V gene, CDR1 is GTSNPN and CDR2 is SVGIG (reference sequence). The CDR3 is 13 residues long. The CDR3 coding sequence is TGTGCCTGGAGTTTTGACAGATACAATGAGCAGTTCTTC. Its translation is CAWSFDRYNEQFF.

CDR3 in amino acids: CASSPSQGDEQFF. In nucleotides, the CDR3 is TGTGCCAGCTCACCATCGCAGGGGGATGAGCAGTTCTTC. The chain links TRBV18 to TRBJ2-1; 7 bases match TRBD1. The germline gives CDR1 KGHSH, CDR2 LQKENI. V dropped 2 bases and J dropped 8; count of bases not matched to a gene: 3. There are 13 residues in the CDR3.

The gene calls are TRBV5-1 and TRBJ1-6, with TRBD1 matching over 8 bases. V lost 4 bases, J lost 7 bases, and 7 bases stayed unmatched. Germline CDR1 reads SGHRS; CDR2 reads YFSETQ. The CDR3 extends over 15 amino acids. The CDR3 sequence: CASSPRTGLNSPLHF. Written as DNA, the CDR3 is TGCGCCAGCAGCCCAAGGACAGGGCTAAATTCACCCCTCCACTTT.

This clone was counted only a few times. This sequence joins TRBV6-5 and TRBJ2-1, with D maybe TRBD2 (7 bases). Germline CDR1 MNHEY, CDR2 SVGAGI. Deletions cut 4 bases from V and 2 bases from J, with 9 bases between. The CDR3 has 14 amino acids. The CDR3 sequence is CASSFGGPYNEQFF. The CDR3 coding sequence is TGTGCCAGCAGTTTCGGGGGGCCCTACAATGAGCAGTTCTTC.

The CDR3 coding sequence is TGTGCCAGCAGCTCCCGGGGGAGCTATGGCTACACCTTC. Its protein is CASSSRGSYGYTF. The V and J genes are TRBV11-1 and TRBJ1-2; D perhaps matches TRBD1 (5 bases). V was cut by 4 bases and J by 4 bases, with 10 bases left in between. This CDR3 spans 13 amino acids. Germline V CDR1 and CDR2: SGHAT, FQDESV (reference sequence).

The chain couples TRBV29-1 to TRBJ2-1; TRBD2 agrees at 10 bases. The germline gives CDR1 SQVTM, CDR2 ANQGSEA. The CDR3 loop spans 14 amino acids. The V segment lost 5 bases and the J segment 7 bases; nucleotides outside the gene matches: 8. CDR3 region: CSVSGRARWNEQFF. CDR3 DNA: TGCAGCGTTAGCGGGAGGGCCCGATGGAATGAGCAGTTCTTC.

This clone was recorded only once. The chain links TRBV3-1 (or the pseudogene TRBV3-2) to TRBJ2-3; 12 bases match TRBD2. Germline CDR1 is LGHDT and CDR2 is YNNKEL (reference sequence). V trimming: 1 base; J trimming: 1 base; junction bases outside the gene matches: 3. The CDR3 has 17 residues. CDR3 amino acids: CASSQVRLAGGTDTQYF. The CDR3 DNA reads as TGTGCCAGCAGCCAAGTCCGACTAGCGGGAGGCACAGATACGCAGTATTTT.

The chain has TRBV6-5 and TRBJ2-1; TRBD2 agrees at 15 bases. V lost 6 bases and J lost 9; bases outside the gene matches: 3. The V gene's germline CDR1 is MNHEY and CDR2 SVGAGI. This CDR3 contains 14 residues. The CDR3 loop reads CASSGLAGGSEQFF. The CDR3 DNA follows: TGTGCCAGCAGCGGACTAGCGGGGGGGAGTGAGCAGTTCTTC.

This rearrangement joins TRBV7-2 to TRBJ2-3, with unresolved D. Trimming removed 4 bases from V and 9 bases from J, with 17 bases in between. Germline V lookup: CDR1 SGHTA, CDR2 FQGNSA. The CDR3 has 14 residues. CDR3 DNA: TGTGCCAGCAGCTCTCCTACGGGTGAGTGGACGCAGTATTTT. Its protein is CASSSPTGEWTQYF.

This chain uses TRBV6-5 with TRBJ2-5; TRBD1 matches at 9 bases. The CDR3 loop spans 13 amino acids. J gave up 4 bases and V 6 bases, and 3 bases lay outside the gene matches. Germline CDR1 reads MNHEY; CDR2 reads SVGAGI. In DNA, the CDR3 is TGTGCCAGCAGGCAGGGACAGGGAGAGACCCAGTACTTC. It is translated as CASRQGQGETQYF.

The V call is TRBV9, the J call TRBJ2-5, with D maybe TRBD2 (5 bases). The V gene lost 4 bases and the J gene lost 5 bases, with 18 bases spanning the gap. Germline V lookup: CDR1 SGDLS, CDR2 YYNGEE. CDR3 length equals 15 residues. The CDR3 is CASSPTGVLVETQYF. CDR3 in DNA: TGTGCCAGCAGCCCCACCGGGGTTTTGGTGGAGACCCAGTACTTC.

The V call is TRBV7-3, the J call TRBJ2-1, with 8 bases identical to TRBD2. CDR1 is SGHTA, CDR2 FQGTGA, per germline. V trimming: 4 bases; J trimming: 7 bases; junction bases outside the gene matches: 3. This CDR3 has 13 amino acids. CDR3 loop: CASSSGRANEQFF. The CDR3 nucleotides are TGTGCCAGCAGCTCCGGGAGGGCGAATGAGCAGTTCTTC.